This T cell receptor (beta chain) was captured by sequencing in a study of T cell responses to AZD1222 COVID-19 vaccine (dated by TCRdb to the early 2020s). For the wider study: TCR sequencing covered 233 trial participants: roughly 200 given two doses of AZD1222 and about 26 given two doses of MenACWY control vaccine. Trial participants were enrolled into age subgroups of 18-55, 56-69 and 70-plus years, which contained roughly 140, 27 and 60 TCR-sequenced participants, respectively.

Broader findings and caveats from the paper: Reportedly, close to half of the unique spike-specific TCRs recognized epitopes lying outside the regions that are mutated in the B.1.351 and B.1.1.7 variants. Conclusions about previously exposed vaccinees are limited because only five to seven AZD1222 recipients were SARS-CoV-2 seropositive at baseline. No day 14 peak-response samples were available, so repertoires were characterized only after the peak T cell response. The vaccine-associated CD4 TCRs covered the entire spike protein, and the dominant responses fell in regions 160-218 and 743-854. A significant rise in spike-specific TCR breadth and depth was observed after two AZD1222 doses relative to day 0 and relative to MenACWY recipients. In the small 56-69-year group, the increase in depth fell short of significance, most likely because of low power. Most participants were white British and females outnumbered males, and the authors suggested that clonal diversity may have been underestimated.

Counted from cysteine to phenylalanine, this CDR3 has 13 amino acids. Only the CDR3 region is kept as DNA, spanning 39 bases read in frame from base 1. The germline V gene (reference sequence) specifies LGHDT as CDR1 and YNNKEL as CDR2. V is clipped by 4 bases and J by 4 bases, and the sequence between their germline boundaries is 10 bases long. What this sample's time point label stands for: about 28 days (+/-7) after the second vaccine dose. Because spike-specific TCR depth and breadth did not differ between the two schedules, AZD1222 recipients who got a second dose at roughly 4 weeks were pooled with those who got a second dose at roughly 12 weeks. Vaccinee samples came from UK trials COV001 and COV002, including a single-blind randomized controlled phase 2/3 trial of AZD1222 (ChAdOx1 nCoV-19) in healthy adults. Trial participant PBMC samples were collected at day 0 and day 28 after the second dose for TCRbeta chain sequencing.

The CDR3 regions of human TCRbeta chains were analyzed by immunosequencing. The source study handled its data this way. TCRs in the repertoires were matched against a reference library of SARS-CoV-2-specific TCRs that had been generated with the MIRA antigen-specificity platform. Breadth was defined as the fraction of unique TCRs that were SARS-CoV-2-associated, and depth was defined as the fraction of total T cells that were SARS-CoV-2-associated. Using the MIRA data, each spike-specific TCR was mapped to the spike region that the TCR reacts to and placed in a CD4 or CD8 class. Log10-transformed breadth and depth values were compared by one-way ANOVA with Sidak's multiple comparisons tests. TCRdb took this table from immuneACCESS and kept in-frame rearrangements with V and J called. Such tables lack part of the clones; where checked against another copy, unresolved V genes explain under half of the gap, and the rest is unexplained. The V and J calls and clone size were taken over from that table, and D and trimming were inferred from the DNA. This sample comprises 75,000 or so clones, 91% of them detected only once. The top ten clonotypes cover under 35% of the sample.

A word on this clone: Its recognized antigen is unknown. No base qualities exist here, and no much larger clone lies one base off it.

The V and J genes are TRBV3-1 (or the pseudogene TRBV3-2) and TRBJ1-2, with the D gene uncertain. The clonotype was recovered from an adult who received the AZD1222 COVID-19 vaccine. The sequences come from peripheral blood, collected 28 days after the second AZD1222 dose. CDR3 loop: CASSPLGPYGYTF. The sequence in DNA is TGTGCCAGCAGCCCATTAGGTCCCTATGGCTACACCTTC.